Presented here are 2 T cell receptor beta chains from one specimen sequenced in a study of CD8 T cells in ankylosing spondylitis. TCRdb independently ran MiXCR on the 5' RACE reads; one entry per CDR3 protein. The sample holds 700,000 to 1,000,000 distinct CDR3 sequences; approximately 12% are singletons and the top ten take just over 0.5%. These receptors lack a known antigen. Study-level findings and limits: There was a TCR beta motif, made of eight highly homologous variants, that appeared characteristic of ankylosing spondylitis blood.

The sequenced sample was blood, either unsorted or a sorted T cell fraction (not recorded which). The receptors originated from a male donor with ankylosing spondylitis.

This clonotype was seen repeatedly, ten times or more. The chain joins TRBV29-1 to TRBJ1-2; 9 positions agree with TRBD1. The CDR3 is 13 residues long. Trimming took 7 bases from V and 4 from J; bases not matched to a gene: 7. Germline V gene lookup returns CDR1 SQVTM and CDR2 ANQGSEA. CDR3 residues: CSGGGQGTYGYTF. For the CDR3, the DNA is TGCAGCGGGGGGGGACAGGGAACCTATGGCTACACCTTC.

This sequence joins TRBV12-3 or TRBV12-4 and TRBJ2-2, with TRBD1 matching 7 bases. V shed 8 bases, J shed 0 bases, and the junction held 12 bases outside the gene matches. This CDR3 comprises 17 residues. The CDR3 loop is CASRLAGGRTNTGELFF. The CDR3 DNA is TGTGCCAGCCGCCTAGCAGGGGGACGAACGAACACCGGGGAGCTGTTTTTT.